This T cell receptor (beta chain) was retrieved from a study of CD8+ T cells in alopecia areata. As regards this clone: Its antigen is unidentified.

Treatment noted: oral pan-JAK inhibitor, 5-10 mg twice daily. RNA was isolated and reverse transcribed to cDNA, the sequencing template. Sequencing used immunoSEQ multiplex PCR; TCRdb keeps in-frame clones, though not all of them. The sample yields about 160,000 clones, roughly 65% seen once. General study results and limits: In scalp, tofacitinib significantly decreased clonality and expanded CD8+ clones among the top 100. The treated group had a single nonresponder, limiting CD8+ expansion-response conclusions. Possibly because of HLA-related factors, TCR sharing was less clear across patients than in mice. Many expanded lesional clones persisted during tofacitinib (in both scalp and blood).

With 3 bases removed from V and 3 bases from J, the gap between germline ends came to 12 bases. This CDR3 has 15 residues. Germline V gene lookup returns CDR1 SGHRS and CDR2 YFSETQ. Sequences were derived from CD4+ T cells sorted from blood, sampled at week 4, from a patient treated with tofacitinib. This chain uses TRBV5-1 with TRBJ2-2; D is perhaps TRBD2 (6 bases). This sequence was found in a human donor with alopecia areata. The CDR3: CASSSGDPDTGELFF. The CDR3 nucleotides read TGCGCCAGCAGCTCGGGGGACCCGGACACCGGGGAGCTGTTTTTT.